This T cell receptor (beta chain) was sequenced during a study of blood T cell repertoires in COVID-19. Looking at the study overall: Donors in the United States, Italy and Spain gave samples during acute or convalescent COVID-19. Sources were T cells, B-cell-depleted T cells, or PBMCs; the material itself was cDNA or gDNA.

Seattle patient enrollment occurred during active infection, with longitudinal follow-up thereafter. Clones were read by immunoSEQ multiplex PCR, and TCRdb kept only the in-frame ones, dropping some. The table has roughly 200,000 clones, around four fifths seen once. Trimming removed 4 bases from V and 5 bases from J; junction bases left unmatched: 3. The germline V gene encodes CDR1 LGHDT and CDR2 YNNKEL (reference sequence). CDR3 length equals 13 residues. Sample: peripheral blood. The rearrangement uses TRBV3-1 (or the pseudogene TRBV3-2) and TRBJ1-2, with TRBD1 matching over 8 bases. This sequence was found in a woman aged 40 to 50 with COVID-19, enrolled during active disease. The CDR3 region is CASSPGQEYGYTF. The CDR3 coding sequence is TGTGCCAGCAGCCCGGGACAGGAGTATGGCTACACCTTC.